Following are 13 T cell receptor beta chains from one sample sequenced in a study of blood T cells in healthy people across ages (dated by TCRdb to 2013 to 2016). The receptor library was made with 5' RACE. Instrument used: Illumina HiSeq 2500. A second PCR of about 6 to 12 cycles was run with a J-beta primer mix and a sample-barcoded 5' primer. TCRdb handled the public reads itself, with Q25 trimming in fastp and clone calling in MiXCR, and kept productive beta chains. Records with the same CDR3 protein are collapsed into one entry carrying the most frequent genes and DNA. This sample holds over a million distinct CDR3 sequences; 42% were observed only once. 7% to 9% of the sample comes from the top ten. Sample: blood. These receptors all come from a woman between 18 and 30 years old in good health.

This clonotype has a handful of counts. CDR3 DNA sequence: TGTGCCAGCAGTCCAAGGCCCCCCCGGGCAGGGGTAAGCAATGAGCAGTTCTTC. Translated, it gives CASSPRPPRAGVSNEQFF. The rearrangement links TRBV27 to TRBJ2-1; D is possibly TRBD1 (6 bases). V dropped 5 bases and J dropped 6 bases, with 26 bases sitting between them. The CDR3 spans 18 residues. Germline CDR1 is MNHEY and CDR2 is SMNVEV (reference sequence).

The V gene is TRBV6-6, the J gene TRBJ2-3; D possibly corresponds to TRBD1 (6 bases). V gave up 0 bases and J gave up 4 bases, with 11 bases separating them. The CDR3 is made up of 15 amino acids. Germline V gene sequence: CDR1 MNHNY, CDR2 SVGAGI (reference sequence). CDR3 in DNA: TGTGCCAGCAGTTACTCTGTGGGGGCGGCAGATACGCAGTATTTT. Amino acids: CASSYSVGAADTQYF.

Regarding this clonotype: One end of the junction does not line up with germline, which may come from a read error. The chain combines TRBV12-3 or TRBV12-4 with TRBJ2-3, with a possible D match to TRBD1 (6 bases). The CDR3 is 15 residues long. The chain's CDR3 is CASSHGTVGADTQYF. The CDR3 nucleotides read TGTGCCAGCAGTCATGGCACAGTGGGGGCAGATACGCAGTATTTC.

The chain uses TRBV6-5 and TRBJ2-5; 13 nucleotides align to TRBD2. Germline CDR1 is MNHEY and CDR2 is SVGAGI. V dropped 6 bases and J dropped 2; count of bases not matched to a gene: 6. The CDR3 contains 16 residues. The CDR3 DNA follows: TGTGCCAGCAGGCTCGGACTAGCGGGAGTTCAAGAGACCCAGTACTTC. It yields the protein CASRLGLAGVQETQYF.

This clonotype appeared many times. The V and J genes are TRBV4-1 and TRBJ2-1; D gene unclear. V was clipped by 1 base and J by 2 bases, with 6 bases between them. CDR3 length: 14 amino acids. In germline, CDR1 is MGHRA, CDR2 YSYEKL. CDR3 region: CASSQVGPYNEQFF. In nucleotides, the CDR3 is TGCGCCAGCAGCCAAGTTGGTCCCTACAATGAGCAGTTCTTC.

This clonotype was picked up a small number of times. The chain couples TRBV10-2 to TRBJ2-5; D may match TRBD1 or TRBD2 (5 bases each). V lost 3 bases, J lost 2 bases, and 16 bases lay in between. The CDR3 length is 16 residues. Germline V gene lookup returns CDR1 WSHSY and CDR2 SAAADI. CDR3 region: CASSDLGDELQETQYF. CDR3 sequence (DNA): TGCGCCAGCAGTGACTTGGGGGACGAATTACAAGAGACCCAGTACTTC.

The chain uses TRBV10-3 and TRBJ2-5; TRBD1 agrees at 8 bases. The DNA end is a closer match to TRBJ2-7, so the J assignment may be wrong. The CDR3 has 15 amino acids. CDR1 is ENHRY and CDR2 is SYGVKD in the germline V gene. CDR3 in DNA: TGTGCCATCAGTGAAGTGACAGGGGTAAAGGGCGAGCAGTACTTC. Translation gives CAISEVTGVKGEQYF.

Of note for this clonotype: Being one base from a much bigger clone, this may be a read error. The rearrangement joins TRBV20-1 to TRBJ2-3, with 9 bases fitting TRBD2. With 3 bases clipped from V and 6 bases from J, the junction kept 10 bases outside the gene matches. The CDR3 is made up of 15 amino acids. In germline, CDR1 is DFQATT, CDR2 SNEGSKA (reference sequence). The CDR3 DNA is TGCAGTGCTAGCCCGGGCGGGAGGGCCAGTGATACGCAGTATTTT. Translated: CSASPGGRASDTQYF.

This clonotype was counted between two and nine times. The V and J genes are TRBV7-8 and TRBJ2-7; perhaps TRBD2 as D (6 bases). Germline V CDR1 and CDR2: SGHVS, FQNEAQ. This CDR3 comprises 15 residues. V lost 1 base, J lost 4 bases, and 14 bases lay in between. Written as DNA, the CDR3 is TGTGCCAGCAGCTTAGGTGGGAGAGGGACTTACGAGCAGTACTTC. Translated: CASSLGGRGTYEQYF.

This clonotype has only a few counts. This chain links TRBV6-1 with TRBJ2-7; possible D gene TRBD2, 5 bases. V dropped 8 bases and J dropped 2 bases, with 16 bases sitting between them. The germline gives CDR1 MNHNS, CDR2 SASEGT. This CDR3 is built from 14 residues. DNA for the CDR3: TGTGCCAGCGTCCCCCCAGGAGGCGCCTACGAGCAGTACTTC. As protein: CASVPPGGAYEQYF.

The CDR3, as DNA: TGCGCCAGCAGCCAAGGGAAGGTGGGCACTGAAGCTTTCTTT. It yields the protein CASSQGKVGTEAFF. This chain connects TRBV4-1 to TRBJ1-1; D uncertain. The CDR3 runs 14 residues. The V end lost 1 base, the J end lost 4 bases, and 10 bases lay between the germline ends. CDR1 is MGHRA, CDR2 YSYEKL, per germline.

The DNA of the CDR3 is TGTGCCAGCAGTTTAGTCTCCTATAATTCACCCCTCCACTTT. This codes for CASSLVSYNSPLHF. The chain has TRBV27 and TRBJ1-6; D gene uncertain. V was shortened by 2 bases and J by 0 bases, with 2 bases between the two germline ends. CDR3 size: 14 residues. The germline CDR1 and CDR2 sequences are MNHEY and SMNVEV (reference sequence).

This clonotype was observed a few times. V usage is TRBV5-1 and J usage is TRBJ1-1; perhaps TRBD1 as D (5 bases). The CDR3 is 14 residues long. CDR1 SGHRS and CDR2 YFSETQ come from the germline V gene. V was cut by 2 bases and J by 5 bases, with 13 bases left in between. The CDR3 sequence is CASSLTGTGTEAFF. CDR3 sequence (DNA): TGCGCCAGCAGCTTAACCGGGACGGGGACTGAAGCTTTCTTT.